Below are 9 T cell receptor beta chains sequenced from a single sample in a study of CD8 T cells in ankylosing spondylitis. TCRdb reprocessed the 5' RACE reads with MiXCR, giving one entry per CDR3 protein. The sample comprises roughly 150,000 distinct CDR3 sequences, roughly 10% of which are singletons, and more than 13% rests with the top ten. What was sequenced was blood, either unsorted or a sorted T cell fraction (not recorded which). All receptors come from a female donor with ankylosing spondylitis or in good health (not recorded which).

This clonotype turned up a few times. This rearrangement joins TRBV4-3 to TRBJ2-7, with 9 bases identical to TRBD1. CDR3 length equals 13 residues. Germline CDR1 LGHNA, CDR2 YSLEER. Losses at the gene ends were 3 bases for V and 6 bases for J; bases not matched to a gene: 3. The CDR3 DNA is TGCGCCAGCAGCCAGGGGACAGGGTCCGAGCAGTACTTC. As protein: CASSQGTGSEQYF.

This clonotype was observed at least ten times. The chain carries TRBV7-9 and TRBJ2-2, with a weak D call TRBD2 (5 bases). V was shortened by 4 bases and J by 5 bases, with 11 bases between the two germline ends. This CDR3 is built from 14 residues. Germline CDR1 is SEHNR and CDR2 is FQNEAQ (reference sequence). The CDR3 region has the DNA TGTGCCAGCAGCTATTTAGCGAGAACCGGGGAGCTGTTTTTT. Amino acid sequence: CASSYLARTGELFF.

This rearrangement joins TRBV20-1 to TRBJ1-3; tentatively, D is TRBD1 (5 bases). Germline CDR1 DFQATT, CDR2 SNEGSKA (reference sequence). The CDR3 is 13 amino acids. V was clipped by 3 bases and J by 6 bases, with 12 bases between them. This CDR3 reads CSASQGLENTIYF. The DNA for the CDR3 is TGCAGTGCTAGCCAGGGTTTGGAAAACACCATATATTTT.

This clonotype was seen a few times. The rearrangement links TRBV11-2 to TRBJ2-7; TRBD2 matches at 8 bases. Germline V gives CDR1 SGHAT, CDR2 FQNNGV. The trim removed 4 bases at V and 9 bases at J, leaving 8 bases unmatched. CDR3 size: 13 residues. The CDR3 DNA follows: TGTGCCAGCAGCTCCTCCGGGGGGGGAGTGCAGTACTTC. Encoded protein: CASSSSGGGVQYF.

The chain joins TRBV5-5 to TRBJ1-2, with 7 bases that match TRBD1. This CDR3 region has 13 residues. Germline V lookup: CDR1 SGHKS, CDR2 YYEKEE (reference sequence). Trimming at V came to 4 bases and at J to 4 bases, leaving 4 bases not matched to a gene. CDR3 protein: CASSEGQTYGYTF. The CDR3 DNA follows: TGTGCCAGCAGCGAGGGACAGACCTATGGCTACACCTTC.

The rearrangement links TRBV9 to TRBJ2-7; 13 bases are a match to TRBD2. Germline V gene lookup returns CDR1 SGDLS and CDR2 YYNGEE. This CDR3 is built from 15 residues. V was clipped by 4 bases and J by 4 bases; unmatched bases: 5. CDR3 loop: CASSLEGLAGYEQYF. Written as DNA, the CDR3 is TGTGCCAGCAGCCTAGAGGGACTAGCGGGGTACGAGCAGTACTTC.

This clonotype was observed a handful of times. V gene TRBV27 combines with J gene TRBJ2-7, with D possibly being TRBD1 (5 bases). The germline V gene has CDR1 MNHEY and CDR2 SMNVEV (reference sequence). Trimming removed 3 bases from V and 4 bases from J, with 16 bases in between. This CDR3 contains 15 residues. For the CDR3, the DNA is TGTGCCAGCAGTTTTTTTACAGGAAAGGCGTACGAGCAGTACTTC. This sequence encodes CASSFFTGKAYEQYF.

A few counts support this clonotype. This CDR3 reads CASGWGHGYTF. Here the CDR3 DNA reads TGTGCCAGCGGGTGGGGACATGGCTACACCTTC. The chain links TRBV2 to TRBJ1-2, with D possibly being TRBD1 (5 bases). V shed 8 bases and J shed 6 bases, with 10 bases lying between them. This CDR3 is built from 11 residues. CDR1 and CDR2 (germline): SNHLY, FYNNEI.

The gene calls are TRBV2 and TRBJ2-7, with D unresolved. With 3 bases removed from V and 5 bases from J, the gap between germline ends came to 5 bases. Germline loops: CDR1 SNHLY, CDR2 FYNNEI. The CDR3 totals 11 residues. The CDR3: CASSEGNEQYF. DNA for the CDR3: TGTGCCAGCAGTGAGGGGAACGAGCAGTACTTC.